The T cell receptor beta chain under discussion was sequenced for a study of shared clonotypes between healthy human individuals. Points from the study as a whole: Sequencing depth was a factor that was expected to affect clonotype sharing among donors.

Libraries were prepared by immunoSEQ multiplex PCR; TCRdb keeps only in-frame clonotypes and omits some of them. Among about 1.1 million clones listed, about 80% were seen once. In the CD4+ fraction, cells were divided into CD45RA+ naive and CD45RA-negative memory subsets. Between the trimmed V and J ends, which lost 3 bases and 3 bases, there was a span of 15 bases. The germline CDR1 and CDR2 sequences are SGHRS and YFSETQ. The CDR3 has 16 amino acids. This clone was seen only once. Its matching antigen is unknown. The chain couples TRBV5-1 to TRBJ1-4, with D possibly being TRBD1 (5 bases). Source material: memory CD4+ T cells from PBMCs. The subset was: CD45RA-negative fraction. This TCR came from a man in his late teens or twenties in good health. Some clones in this sample may be carry-over from other donors' samples. The CDR3 protein is CASSSAQGAANEKLFF. DNA of the CDR3: TGCGCCAGCAGCTCAGCCCAGGGAGCAGCTAATGAAAAACTGTTTTTT. Drawing the rest from reference TRBV5-1 and TRBJ1-4, the complete variable domain is KAGVTQTPRYLIKTRGQQVTLSCSPISGHRSVSWYQQTPGQGLQFLFEYFSETQRNKGNFPGRFSGRQFSNSRSEMNVSTLELGDSALYLCASSSAQGAANEKLFFGSGTQLSVL.